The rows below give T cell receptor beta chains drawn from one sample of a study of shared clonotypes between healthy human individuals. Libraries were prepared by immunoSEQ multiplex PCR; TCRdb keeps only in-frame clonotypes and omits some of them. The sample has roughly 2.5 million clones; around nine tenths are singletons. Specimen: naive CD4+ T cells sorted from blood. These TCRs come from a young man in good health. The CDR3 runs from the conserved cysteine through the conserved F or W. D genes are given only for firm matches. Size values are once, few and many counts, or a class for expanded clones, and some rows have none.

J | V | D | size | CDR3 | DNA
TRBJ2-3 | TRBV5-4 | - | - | CASSLRQSDTQYF | TGTGCCAGCAGCCTCCGACAGTCAGATACGCAGTATTTT
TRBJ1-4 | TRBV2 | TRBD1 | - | CASSRPRDSPWDSTNEKLFF | TGTGCCAGCAGCCGTCCCCGGGACAGCCCTTGGGACTCAACTAATGAAAAACTGTTTTTT
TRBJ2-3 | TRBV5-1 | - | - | CASSLGGTPITQDTQYF | TGCGCCAGCAGCTTGGGCGGGACTCCTATTACCCAAGATACGCAGTATTTT
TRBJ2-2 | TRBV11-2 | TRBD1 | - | CASSFPGQGAVGELFF | TGTGCCAGCAGCTTCCCCGGACAGGGGGCCGTCGGGGAGCTGTTTTTT
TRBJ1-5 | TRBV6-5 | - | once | CASSPSGLGALPQHF | TGTGCCAGCAGCCCCAGCGGTCTTGGGGCCTTACCCCAGCATTTT
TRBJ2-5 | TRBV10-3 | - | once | CAISESTKGSTAETQYF | TGTGCCATCAGTGAGTCGACGAAAGGCTCAACGGCAGAGACCCAGTACTTC
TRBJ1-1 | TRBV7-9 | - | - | CASSPRTPLNTEAFF | TGTGCCAGCAGCCCGAGGACGCCTCTCAACACTGAAGCTTTCTTT
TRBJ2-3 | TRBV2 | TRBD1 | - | CASSTGGSQYF | TGTGCCAGCAGTACAGGGGGCTCGCAGTATTTT
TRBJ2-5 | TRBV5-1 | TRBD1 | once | CASTTGVAQYF | TGCGCCAGCACGACAGGGGTGGCCCAGTACTTC
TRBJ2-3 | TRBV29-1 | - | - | CSVMERATDTQYF | TGCAGCGTTATGGAACGGGCCACAGATACGCAGTATTTT
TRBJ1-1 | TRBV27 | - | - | CASSLNPTGPPGYSTEAFF | TGTGCCAGCAGTTTAAACCCTACCGGCCCCCCGGGATATAGCACTGAAGCTTTCTTT
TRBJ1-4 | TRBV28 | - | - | CASITDGKGEKLFF | TGCGCCAGCATAACGGACGGAAAGGGGGAAAAACTGTTTTTT
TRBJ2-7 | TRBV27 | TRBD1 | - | CASSPHPARTGTYEQYF | TGTGCCAGCAGTCCCCACCCGGCCCGGACAGGGACCTACGAGCAGTACTTC
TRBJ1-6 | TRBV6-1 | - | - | CASSEERSYNSPLHF | TGTGCCAGCAGTGAAGAAAGGAGCTATAATTCACCCCTCCACTTT
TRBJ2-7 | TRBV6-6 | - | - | CASSYDQGSSYEQYF | TGTGCCAGCAGTTATGACCAGGGGAGCTCCTACGAGCAGTACTTC
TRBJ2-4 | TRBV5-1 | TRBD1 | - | CASSLVTTGDDKNIQYF | TGCGCCAGCAGCTTGGTAACGACAGGGGATGACAAAAACATTCAGTACTTC
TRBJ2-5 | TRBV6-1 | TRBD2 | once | CASSEGDYHQETQYF | TGTGCCAGCAGTGAAGGGGACTACCACCAAGAGACCCAGTACTTC
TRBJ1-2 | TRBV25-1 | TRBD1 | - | CASTQTGEYGYTF | TGTGCCAGCACCCAGACAGGGGAGTATGGCTACACCTTC
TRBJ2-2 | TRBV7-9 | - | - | CASSPPPREDTGELFF | TGTGCCAGCAGCCCTCCCCCAAGGGAAGACACCGGGGAGCTGTTTTTT
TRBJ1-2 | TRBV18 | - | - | CASSPVEGNGYTF | TGTGCCAGCTCTCCGGTCGAGGGGAATGGCTACACCTTC
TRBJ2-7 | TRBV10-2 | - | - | CASSESGTAYEQYF | TGCGCCAGCAGTGAGTCTGGGACCGCCTACGAGCAGTACTTC
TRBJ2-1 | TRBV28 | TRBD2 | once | CASRTSGYYNEQFF | TGTGCCAGCAGGACTAGCGGATACTACAATGAGCAGTTCTTC
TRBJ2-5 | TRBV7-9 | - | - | CASSQGSETQYF | TGTGCCAGCAGCCAGGGGTCGGAGACCCAGTACTTC
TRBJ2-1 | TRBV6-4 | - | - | CASRNRYNEQFF | TGTGCCAGCCGGAATCGTTACAATGAGCAGTTCTTC
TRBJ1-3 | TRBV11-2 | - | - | CASSLGTTGSSGNTIYF | TGTGCCAGCAGCTTAGGCACTACAGGCAGCTCTGGAAACACCATATATTTT
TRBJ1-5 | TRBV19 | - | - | CASSIILKGGHQPQHF | TGTGCCAGTAGTATAATATTGAAGGGGGGTCATCAGCCCCAGCATTTT
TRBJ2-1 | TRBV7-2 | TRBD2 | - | CASSTGGYNEQFF | TGTGCCAGCAGCACCGGGGGGTACAATGAGCAGTTCTTC
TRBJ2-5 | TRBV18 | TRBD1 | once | CASSRTDRAQETQYF | TGTGCCAGCTCACGAACGGACAGGGCGCAAGAGACCCAGTACTTC
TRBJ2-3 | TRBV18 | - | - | CASSPWAADADTQYF | TGTGCCAGCTCACCATGGGCAGCAGACGCAGATACGCAGTATTTT
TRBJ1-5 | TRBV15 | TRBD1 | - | CATSAPQGGTSNQPQHF | TGTGCCACCAGCGCTCCCCAGGGGGGGACGAGCAATCAGCCCCAGCATTTT
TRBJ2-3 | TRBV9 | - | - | CASSALSGTDTQYF | TGTGCCAGCAGCGCCCTTAGCGGCACAGATACGCAGTATTTT
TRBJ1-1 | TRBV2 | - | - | CASSLGNTEAFF | TGTGCCAGCAGTCTAGGGAACACTGAAGCTTTCTTT
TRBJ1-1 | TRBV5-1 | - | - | CASSLEFWGSTEAFF | TGCGCCAGCAGCTTGGAATTCTGGGGGTCCACTGAAGCTTTCTTT
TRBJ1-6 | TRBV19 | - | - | CASSIGAGAGNSPLHF | TGTGCCAGTAGTATTGGGGCAGGGGCAGGTAATTCACCCCTCCACTTT
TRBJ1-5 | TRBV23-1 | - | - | CASSLCGGRNQPQHF | TGCGCCAGCAGTCTTTGTGGGGGACGAAATCAGCCCCAGCATTTT
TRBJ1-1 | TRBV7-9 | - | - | CASSPKLVGLVWLDTEAFF | TGTGCCAGCAGCCCAAAGCTTGTGGGGCTGGTTTGGTTGGACACTGAAGCTTTCTTT
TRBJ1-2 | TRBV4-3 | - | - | CASSQERTTNYGYTF | TGCGCCAGCAGCCAAGAACGAACGACTAACTATGGCTACACCTTC
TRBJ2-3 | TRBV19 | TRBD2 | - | CASSSSGLARSTDTQYF | TGTGCCAGTAGTAGCTCTGGACTAGCGCGAAGCACAGATACGCAGTATTTT
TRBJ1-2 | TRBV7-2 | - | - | CASTTRVLSGYGYTF | TGTGCCAGCACCACGAGGGTCCTTAGCGGCTATGGCTACACCTTC
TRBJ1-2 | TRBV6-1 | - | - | CASSTQESYGYTF | TGTGCCAGCAGCACTCAGGAGAGCTATGGCTACACCTTC
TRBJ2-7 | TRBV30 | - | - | CAWSEGLRGYEQYF | TGTGCCTGGAGTGAGGGGCTTCGGGGCTACGAGCAGTACTTC
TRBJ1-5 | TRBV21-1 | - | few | CASSKVYRDNQPQHF | TGTGCCAGCAGCAAAGTCTACAGAGACAATCAGCCCCAGCATTTT